This TCR beta chain was captured by sequencing in a study of spatial heterogeneity in lung cancer (dated by TCRdb to the late 2010s). In terms of the full investigation: Samples were obtained from 70 to 85 patients with early-stage, untreated non-small cell lung cancer from the lung TRACERx cohort. Follow-up PBMC samples were sequenced whenever available, with the median time to follow-up being 2 to 3 years after resection. More beta-chain than alpha-chain transcripts were consistently detected, likely reflecting higher beta-chain transcript abundance. In the raw uncorrected reads, each unique combination of TCR and UMI appeared on average more than ten times. In non-small cell lung cancer, the study made a quantitative comparison of TCR alpha and beta repertoires among multiple tumor regions, matched nontumor lung and blood. TCR repertoire features were related to nonsynonymous mutation counts determined by whole-exome sequencing of tumor tissue. Both alpha and beta chains were TCR-sequenced in samples taken at surgery, namely 220 tumor regions, 64 matched nontumor lung samples and 50 to 60 PBMC samples.

On the study overall, not on this receptor specifically: Only 14 patients were included in comparisons of baseline and follow-up blood repertoires. Confirming at a functional level the hypothesis that regional TCRs recognize regional mutations was considered to require additional single-cell paired TCR alpha and beta sequencing. Ubiquitous expanded tumor TCRs were detected in blood more often at tumor resection than at routine follow-up.

The time point label on this specimen signifies: blood at routine non-recurrence follow-up after resection. Whole RNA extracted from tumor and nontumor lung tissue, or from cryopreserved PBMC samples, was used for TCR sequencing without cell sorting. Patients were selected for TCR sequencing only if sufficient RNA was available from at least two tumor regions. Library preparation employed 5' RACE. Sequencing was carried out with a NextSeq 500. To allow correction of PCR and sequencing errors, the TCR library protocol tagged every TCR cDNA molecule with a unique molecular identifier. The original methods were these. Decombinator tools were used for TCR identification, UMI-based error correction and CDR3 extraction. Expanded TCRs were defined as those above a frequency of 2 per 1,000, corresponding to the top 1% of the tumor frequency distribution. Rényi diversity was computed with the R vegan package after subsampling each repertoire 100 times to 5,000 TCRs. To build CDR3 similarity networks, amino acid triplet string-kernel similarity was used, and CDR3s were connected when their pairwise similarity was above 0.82. TCRdb itself trimmed the public reads at Q25 with fastp, ran MiXCR and retained productive beta chains. Every entry covers one CDR3 protein and lists the most common genes and DNA from its rows. These V and J calls derive from TCRdb rather than the authors' analysis. This sample holds around 45,000 distinct CDR3 sequences; 22% were observed only once. The ten biggest clones cover about 7% of the sample.

Including cysteine and phenylalanine, the CDR3 has 16 amino acids. Of all the DNA, just the CDR3 is kept, 48 bases in frame from base 1. The germline V gene (reference sequence) gives CDR1 as SGHKS and CDR2 as YYEKEE. Trimming takes 1 base from V and 5 bases from J, and the germline ends sit 15 bases apart. This clonotype was observed a handful of times. No cognate antigen has been identified for it. Base qualities are missing; no much larger clone stands one base away. The source was PBMCs, collected at follow-up. Rearrangement joined TRBV5-5 to TRBJ1-4, with TRBD1 as a weak D call on 6 bases. The sequence was obtained from a female donor with early-stage non-small cell lung cancer. At the DNA level, the sequence is TGTGCCAGCAGCTTGAGGGACATCGGCCGAAATGAAAAACTGTTTTTT. This yields the protein CASSLRDIGRNEKLFF. With all but the CDR3 taken from the reference TRBV5-5 and TRBJ1-4 genes, the full variable domain is: DAGVTQSPTHLIKTRGQQVTLRCSPISGHKSVSWYQQVLGQGPQFIFQYYEKEERGRGNFPDRFSARQFPNYSSELNVNALLLGDSALYLCASSLRDIGRNEKLFFGSGTQLSVL.